What follows are 28 T cell receptor beta chains derived from one specimen sequenced in a study of identical twins' blood T cells. TCRdb fed the 5' RACE reads into MiXCR, producing one record per CDR3 protein. The sample has fewer than 450,000 distinct CDR3 sequences; about 28% are singletons. Material for sequencing was PBMCs. These TCRs come from a woman aged 18-50 years in good health.

This chain connects TRBV11-2 to TRBJ1-1; 7 bases line up with TRBD1. This CDR3 has 14 amino acids. From germline, CDR1 is SGHAT and CDR2 FQNNGV. With 1 base clipped from V and 4 bases from J, the junction kept 3 bases outside the gene matches. The CDR3 loop is CASSLVPGGTEAFF. Here the CDR3 DNA reads TGTGCCAGCAGCTTAGTGCCAGGGGGCACTGAAGCTTTCTTT.

This clonotype was seen more than once but under ten times. The J gene is TRBJ2-1, the V gene TRBV18; D might be TRBD2 (5 bases). Germline V gene lookup returns CDR1 KGHSH and CDR2 LQKENI. Trimming removed 0 bases from V and 8 bases from J, with 5 bases in between. The CDR3 runs to 12 residues. CDR3 bases: TGTGCCAGCTCACCACCGAGGGATGAGCAGTTCTTC. Its protein is CASSPPRDEQFF. Drawing the rest from reference TRBV18 and TRBJ2-1, the complete variable domain is NAGVMQNPRHLVRRRGQEARLRCSPMKGHSHVYWYRQLPEEGLKFMVYLQKENIIDESGMPKERFSAEFPKEGPSILRIQQVVRGDSAAYFCASSPPRDEQFFGPGTRLTVL.

The chain joins TRBV13 to TRBJ2-3; D unresolved. This CDR3 spans 12 amino acids. In germline, CDR1 is PRHDT, CDR2 FYEKMQ (reference sequence). Trimming removed 3 bases at V and 4 bases at J, with 5 bases between. CDR3 nucleotides: TGTGCCAGCAGCTTCCCCGCAGATACGCAGTATTTT. It translates to CASSFPADTQYF.

The CDR3 sequence is CSASVPGLRNEKLFF. The CDR3 nucleotides are TGCAGTGCTAGTGTCCCGGGACTGAGAAATGAAAAACTGTTTTTT. This sequence joins TRBV20-1 and TRBJ1-4, with D perhaps TRBD1 (5 bases). V gave up 3 bases and J gave up 5 bases, with 16 bases separating them. This CDR3 spans 15 amino acids. Germline lookup yields CDR1 DFQATT and CDR2 SNEGSKA (reference sequence).

This clonotype was seen only a few times. This sequence joins TRBV20-1 and TRBJ2-3; 7 nucleotides align to TRBD2. Germline V gives CDR1 DFQATT, CDR2 SNEGSKA (reference sequence). The V segment lost 3 bases and the J segment 5 bases; nucleotides outside the gene matches: 8. The CDR3 length is 14 residues. This CDR3 is CSASGGRAVDTQYF. For the CDR3, the DNA is TGCAGTGCTAGCGGGGGGAGGGCCGTAGATACGCAGTATTTT.

The genes are TRBV11-1 and TRBJ2-2; the match to TRBD1 covers 10 bases. Trimming took 4 bases from V and 4 from J; bases not matched to a gene: 6. The CDR3 totals 16 residues. Germline-derived CDR1 and CDR2 are SGHAT and FQDESV (reference sequence). The DNA for the CDR3 is TGTGCCAGCAGCTCAACATGGGACAGGGGCACCGGGGAGCTGTTTTTT. Its translation is CASSSTWDRGTGELFF. Using reference TRBV11-1 and TRBJ2-2 for the parts outside the CDR3, the full variable domain is EAEVAQSPRYKITEKSQAVAFWCDPISGHATLYWYRQILGQGPELLVQFQDESVVDDSQLPKDRFSAERLKGVDSTLKIQPAELGDSAMYLCASSSTWDRGTGELFFGEGSRLTVL.

About this clonotype: One end of the junction varies from germline; a read error may be responsible. The chain couples TRBV4-3 to TRBJ2-7, with TRBD1 matching over 8 bases. The CDR3 sequence is 14 residues long. Germline CDR1 reads LGHNA; CDR2 reads YSLEER. The CDR3 nucleotides read TGCGCCAGCAGCTTTGGACAGGGCTCCGACGAGCAGTACTTC. Its translation: CASSFGQGSDEQYF.

This clonotype was detected many times. The chain carries TRBV10-2 and TRBJ1-1, with D perhaps matching TRBD1 (6 bases). V was pared by 2 bases and J by 0 bases, with 10 bases between. CDR1 WSHSY and CDR2 SAAADI come from the germline V gene. There are 15 residues in the CDR3. CDR3 sequence (DNA): TGCGCCAGCAGTGAGGGAGGGGACATGAACACTGAAGCTTTCTTT. Amino acid sequence: CASSEGGDMNTEAFF.

In its sample, this clonotype was seen many times. The rearrangement links TRBV6-5 to TRBJ2-2, with 8 bases lining up with TRBD2. J gave up 6 bases and V 7 bases, and 4 bases lay outside the gene matches. The CDR3 contains 13 residues. Germline loops: CDR1 MNHEY, CDR2 SVGAGI. CDR3 nucleotide sequence: TGTGCCAGCACCGCGGGGGGTTCCGGGGAGCTGTTTTTT. This codes for CASTAGGSGELFF.

This chain joins TRBV29-1 and TRBJ1-1, with unresolved D. Trimming stripped 7 bases from V and 9 bases from J, with 30 bases between. Germline loops: CDR1 SQVTM, CDR2 ANQGSEA. This CDR3 is 16 amino acids long. The CDR3 sequence: CSARTRETVGGVQAFF. CDR3 in DNA: TGCAGCGCCCGAACACGGGAAACGGTGGGTGGTGTTCAAGCTTTCTTT.

The chain recombines TRBV12-3 or TRBV12-4 with TRBJ1-1; D unclear. V shed 3 bases and J shed 4 bases, with 12 bases lying between them. The CDR3 runs 14 residues. This CDR3 is CASSFGDWGTEAFF. The CDR3 DNA is TGTGCCAGCAGTTTCGGGGATTGGGGCACTGAAGCTTTCTTT.

On this clonotype: A much larger clone sits a single nucleotide away, making a read error possible. This chain uses TRBV10-3 with TRBJ1-4, with 9 bases that match TRBD1. Per the germline V gene, CDR1 is ENHRY and CDR2 is SYGVKD. V lost 8 bases, J lost 8 bases, and 6 bases stayed unmatched. This CDR3 comprises 13 residues. The CDR3 loop is CAIPGTGHEKLFF. The CDR3 bases are TGTGCCATCCCCGGGACAGGGCACGAAAAACTGTTTTTT.

The sample holds many counts of this clonotype. V and J are TRBV11-3 and TRBJ2-3; no clear D. The V gene's germline CDR1 is SGHNT and CDR2 YENEEA. Trimming removed 5 bases from V and 4 bases from J, with 7 bases in between. The CDR3 runs to 12 residues. The CDR3 coding sequence is TGTGCCAGCAGCGAGACTCCAGATACGCAGTATTTT. This codes for CASSETPDTQYF. The variable domain in full, completed from reference TRBV11-3 and TRBJ2-3, reads EAGVVQSPRYKIIEKKQPVAFWCNPISGHNTLYWYLQNLGQGPELLIRYENEEAVDDSQLPKDRFSAERLKGVDSTLKIQPAELGDSAVYLCASSETPDTQYFGPGTRLTVL.

This clonotype appeared many times. The chain couples TRBV6-6 to TRBJ1-5; D is ambiguous. V was pared by 2 bases and J by 1 base, with 9 bases between. The CDR3 spans 15 residues. Germline V gives CDR1 MNHNY, CDR2 SVGAGI (reference sequence). This chain's CDR3 is CASSYGQPSNQPQHF. CDR3 nucleotide sequence: TGTGCCAGCAGTTACGGGCAACCAAGCAATCAGCCCCAGCATTTT.

This clonotype was seen ten or more times. The rearrangement uses TRBV11-2 and TRBJ2-7, with D perhaps given as TRBD1 or TRBD2 (5 bases each). V lost 6 bases to trimming and J lost 0 bases, with 9 bases between them. Germline CDR1 is SGHAT and CDR2 is FQNNGV. There are 13 residues in the CDR3. CDR3 sequence: CASSYGGSYEQYF. The CDR3 nucleotides are TGTGCCAGCAGTTATGGGGGCTCCTACGAGCAGTACTTC.

This clonotype was seen many times. The chain carries TRBV2 and TRBJ1-1; D uncertain. CDR1 and CDR2 (germline): SNHLY, FYNNEI. CDR3 length: 12 amino acids. The V end was cut by 8 bases, the J end by 5 bases, with 12 bases between. In DNA, the CDR3 is TGTGCCAGCGAAGCTTCGTCTACTGAAGCTTTCTTT. Translation: CASEASSTEAFF.

The chain recombines TRBV6-2 or TRBV6-3 with TRBJ1-1, with TRBD1 as a possible D gene (6 bases). Germline V gene data show CDR1 as MNHEY and CDR2 as SVGEGT. V was cut by 5 bases and J by 1 base, with 17 bases left in between. The CDR3 has 16 residues. CDR3 in DNA: TGTGCCAGCAGTCTCGGGACATGGAACAGGAACACTGAAGCTTTCTTT. As protein: CASSLGTWNRNTEAFF.

This sequence joins TRBV28 and TRBJ1-5, with D hard to call. V dropped 4 bases and J dropped 8 bases, with 21 bases sitting between them. Germline CDR1 MDHEN, CDR2 SYDVKM. This CDR3 comprises 16 residues. The CDR3, as DNA: TGTGCCAGCAGTTCAGATTTGGACGGTCCGGGGAAGCCCCAGCATTTT. This gives the protein CASSSDLDGPGKPQHF.

The chain recombines TRBV19 with TRBJ1-1; D gene ambiguous. The CDR3 sequence is 11 residues long. Trimming shortened V by 7 bases and J by 3 bases, and 6 bases separated the two germline ends. CDR1 is LNHDA and CDR2 is SQIVND in the germline V gene (reference sequence). The CDR3 sequence is CASTEDTEAFF. DNA for the CDR3: TGTGCCAGTACAGAGGACACTGAAGCTTTCTTT. Full variable domain (rest looked up from reference TRBV19 and TRBJ1-1): DGGITQSPKYLFRKEGQNVTLSCEQNLNHDAMYWYRQDPGQGLRLIYYSQIVNDFQKGDIAEGYSVSREKKESFPLTVTSAQKNPTAFYLCASTEDTEAFFGQGTRLTVV.

In this sample, this clonotype turned up many times. This chain joins TRBV12-3 or TRBV12-4 and TRBJ2-1; D unclear. This CDR3 has 11 amino acids. Trimming shortened V by 3 bases and J by 8 bases, and 5 bases separated the two germline ends. The CDR3 sequence: CASSFWDEQFF. CDR3 DNA: TGTGCCAGCAGTTTTTGGGATGAGCAGTTCTTC.

This clonotype has a handful of counts. The rearrangement links TRBV6-1 to TRBJ2-1; no definite D call. The CDR3 extends over 14 amino acids. Trimming removed 0 bases from V and 3 bases from J, with 6 bases in between. Germline V gives CDR1 MNHNS, CDR2 SASEGT. CDR3 protein: CASSEAPYYNEQFF. As DNA, the CDR3 is TGTGCCAGCAGTGAAGCGCCCTACTACAATGAGCAGTTCTTC.

The chain combines TRBV7-3 with TRBJ2-1; D possibly corresponds to TRBD2 (5 bases). V was clipped by 5 bases and J by 8 bases, with 19 bases between them. From germline, CDR1 is SGHTA and CDR2 FQGTGA. The CDR3 sequence is 15 residues long. CDR3 sequence: CASSPGGAQYYEQFF. For the CDR3, the DNA is TGTGCCAGCAGCCCCGGAGGTGCTCAATATTATGAGCAGTTCTTC.

This clonotype was picked up a small number of times. The chain is built from TRBV5-1 and TRBJ2-3, with no clear D. Germline V gene lookup returns CDR1 SGHRS and CDR2 YFSETQ. The CDR3 extends over 14 amino acids. The V and J ends lost 3 bases and 3 bases respectively, with 11 bases between them. The CDR3 DNA sequence: TGCGCCAGCAGCTCGATTTCCGGGACAGATACGCAGTATTTT. Translated, it gives CASSSISGTDTQYF.

In its sample, this clonotype was seen many times. The chain combines TRBV6-5 with TRBJ2-3; 10 bases map to TRBD1. V lost 6 bases, J lost 3 bases, and 3 bases stayed unmatched. Per the germline V gene, CDR1 is MNHEY and CDR2 is SVGAGI. This CDR3 has 14 amino acids. This chain's CDR3 is CASRRTGGTDTQYF. The CDR3 DNA is TGTGCCAGCAGACGGACAGGGGGAACAGATACGCAGTATTTT.

This clonotype was found a few times. The gene calls are TRBV10-3 and TRBJ1-1, with D unclear. Trimming took 3 bases from V and 5 from J, leaving 10 bases between them. Germline V gene sequence: CDR1 ENHRY, CDR2 SYGVKD. This CDR3 region has 13 residues. The CDR3 is CAISERQNTEAFF. DNA for the CDR3: TGTGCCATCAGTGAACGTCAGAATACTGAAGCTTTCTTT.

With regard to this clonotype: A junction end diverges from the germline sequence, so it may reflect a read error. The chain combines TRBV9 with TRBJ1-6, with D hard to call. Germline CDR1 is SGDLS and CDR2 is YYNGEE. The CDR3 is 15 residues long. CDR3 residues: CASSVTGSPNSPPHF. CDR3 in DNA: TGTGCCAGCAGCGTAACGGGTTCTCCGAATTCACCCCCCCACTTT.

There are many counts of this clonotype. The gene calls are TRBV2 and TRBJ1-5, with 8 bases matching TRBD1. The CDR3 is made up of 17 amino acids. With V trimmed by 6 bases and J by 0 bases, 10 bases remained unmatched. The germline V gene encodes CDR1 SNHLY and CDR2 FYNNEI. CDR3 sequence reads: CASRGDRMRDSNQPQHF. The CDR3 DNA reads TGTGCCAGCAGGGGGGACAGGATGAGAGATAGCAATCAGCCCCAGCATTTT.

In the case of this clonotype: The junction departs from the called germline gene at one end, perhaps through a read error. In nucleotides, the CDR3 is TGTACCAGCAGCCTCCCTAGTGGGGGTAATGAGCAGTTCTTC. It is translated as CTSSLPSGGNEQFF. The V gene is TRBV11-2, the J gene TRBJ2-1, with D possibly called TRBD1 or TRBD2 (5 bases each). CDR3 length equals 14 residues. The germline V gene encodes CDR1 SGHAT and CDR2 FQNNGV.